Following are 9 T cell receptor beta chains from one sample sequenced in a study of neurological immune-mediated disorders. TCRdb re-analysed the 5' RACE reads in MiXCR, keeping a single row per CDR3 protein. Seen here are about 49,000 distinct CDR3 sequences, about 9.1% observed once, and the top ten hold approximately 1.5%. The time point here: longitudinal time-point 1 (baseline). Input material: PBMCs. The receptors here all came from a woman aged 40 to 55 in good health.

In the case of this clonotype: A much larger clone is a single base away; this may be a read error. The rearrangement joins TRBV7-2 to TRBJ2-3; 8 bases map to TRBD2. Losses at the gene ends were 4 bases for V and 1 base for J; bases not matched to a gene: 13. The CDR3 is 18 residues long. Germline CDR1 reads SGHTA; CDR2 reads FQGNSA. In DNA form, the CDR3 reads TGTGCCAGCAGCTCAAGAGAAGGAGGCGGGGGGTGCACAGATACGCAGTATTTT. Its protein is CASSSREGGGGCTDTQYF.

This clonotype was counted ten times or more. The rearrangement uses TRBV6-5 and TRBJ1-1; the D is unclear. Germline CDR1 is MNHEY and CDR2 is SVGAGI. The CDR3 spans 13 residues. V was trimmed by 0 bases and J by 4 bases, leaving 6 bases between them. CDR3 residues: CASSYSGRTEAFF. CDR3 coding DNA: TGTGCCAGCAGTTACTCCGGTCGCACTGAAGCTTTCTTT.

The table lists this clonotype with many counts. The genes are TRBV7-2 and TRBJ1-2; D is ambiguous. With 5 bases removed from V and 1 base from J, the gap between germline ends came to 11 bases. Germline values: CDR1 SGHTA, CDR2 FQGNSA. This CDR3 has 14 amino acids. The CDR3 region is CASSIMKNNYGYTF. CDR3 sequence (DNA): TGTGCCAGCAGCATTATGAAGAATAACTATGGCTACACCTTC.

This clonotype was counted many times. The gene calls are TRBV29-1 and TRBJ2-1; D is unclear. V was clipped by 4 bases and J by 4 bases, with 11 bases between them. Germline CDR1 is SQVTM and CDR2 is ANQGSEA. This CDR3 has 13 amino acids. The CDR3 DNA follows: TGCAGCGTTGGAAAGAGCCAATACAATGAGCAGTTCTTC. This translates into CSVGKSQYNEQFF.

This clonotype occurred many times. This sequence joins TRBV5-1 and TRBJ1-1, with 8 bases fitting TRBD1. V was clipped by 3 bases and J by 4 bases; unmatched bases: 5. The CDR3 totals 14 residues. Germline V gene sequence: CDR1 SGHRS, CDR2 YFSETQ. CDR3 in amino acids: CASSSLTGGTEAFF. The DNA of the CDR3 is TGCGCCAGCAGCTCCCTTACAGGGGGCACTGAAGCTTTCTTT.

This clonotype was seen at least ten times. J is TRBJ1-1 and V is TRBV7-2; weak D call: TRBD1 (5 bases). This CDR3 is 14 amino acids long. Germline CDR1 reads SGHTA; CDR2 reads FQGNSA. V lost 1 base to trimming and J lost 6 bases, with 12 bases between them. The CDR3 DNA reads as TGTGCCAGCAGCTTAGTCGGGGGTGACCCTGAAGCTTTCTTT. Its translation: CASSLVGGDPEAFF.

This clonotype was recorded at least ten times. V is TRBV10-3 and J is TRBJ2-1; D is undetermined. The V and J ends lost 3 bases and 7 bases respectively, with 7 bases between them. The CDR3 has 12 amino acids. CDR1 and CDR2 (germline): ENHRY, SYGVKD. CDR3 nucleotide sequence: TGTGCCATCAGTGATCAAGGGAATGAGCAGTTCTTC. Its translation: CAISDQGNEQFF.

At least ten counts were recorded for this clonotype. The chain couples TRBV29-1 to TRBJ2-7; 7 nucleotides align to TRBD2. The CDR3 extends over 15 amino acids. Unmatched junction bases numbered 10, after V lost 1 base and J lost 4 bases. Germline loops: CDR1 SQVTM, CDR2 ANQGSEA. The CDR3 nucleotides read TGCAGCGTTGAAGGCGGGGGACGGGGGAGGTACGAGCAGTACTTC. This translates into CSVEGGGRGRYEQYF.

This clonotype was counted at least ten times. The V gene is TRBV20-1, the J gene TRBJ2-1, with 9 bases identical to TRBD2. V lost 3 bases to trimming and J lost 3 bases; unmatched junction nucleotides: 6. In germline, CDR1 is DFQATT, CDR2 SNEGSKA (reference sequence). The CDR3 contains 15 residues. The CDR3 bases are TGCAGTGCTAGGGTTAGCGGGAGAGTCTACAATGAGCAGTTCTTC. Encoded protein: CSARVSGRVYNEQFF.